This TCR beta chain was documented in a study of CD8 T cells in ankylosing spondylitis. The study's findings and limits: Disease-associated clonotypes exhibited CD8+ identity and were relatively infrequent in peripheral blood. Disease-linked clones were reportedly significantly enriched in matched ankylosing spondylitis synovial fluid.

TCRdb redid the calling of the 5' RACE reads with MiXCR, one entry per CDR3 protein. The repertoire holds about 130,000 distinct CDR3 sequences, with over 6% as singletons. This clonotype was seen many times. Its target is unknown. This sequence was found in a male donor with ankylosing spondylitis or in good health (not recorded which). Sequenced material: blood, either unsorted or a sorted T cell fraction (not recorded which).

This CDR3 reads CASSFGGLGLDGYEQFF. In DNA, the CDR3 is TGCGCCAGCAGCTTTGGGGGTCTAGGACTAGACGGCTATGAGCAGTTCTTC. The gene calls are TRBV5-1 and TRBJ2-1; 7 bases map to TRBD2. The CDR3 contains 17 residues. Looked up from germline, CDR1 is SGHRS and CDR2 is YFSETQ. V dropped 2 bases and J dropped 8; count of bases not matched to a gene: 16.